This T cell receptor beta chain originates from a study of cytomegalovirus exposure and HLA in healthy donors. Turning to the study itself: Around 80 million unique TCRs from HLA-typed donors were held in an early data release. Study-level results: For most subjects, TCR beta sequences were reported to predict HLA-A and HLA-B alleles with accuracy. Immune exposure was documented only through CMV serostatus.

The PCR had 60 Vbeta and 13 Jbeta primers. Libraries were prepared by immunoSEQ multiplex PCR; TCRdb keeps only in-frame clonotypes and omits some of them. The repertoire consists of approximately 180,000 clones, with roughly 79% occurring once and the leading ten covering just under 3%. V shed 10 bases and J shed 0 bases, with 23 bases lying between them. The CDR3 length is 17 residues. Germline V gives CDR1 SGHVS, CDR2 FQNEAQ. The table lists this clone with a count of one. Its antigen is not known. The sequence derives from a male donor in good health and CMV-seronegative. The rearrangement joins TRBV7-8 to TRBJ2-3; possible D gene TRBD2, 7 bases. Sequencing used PBMCs. CDR3: CATTRITGGPSTDTQYF. The CDR3 region has the DNA TGTGCCACGACCCGCATTACCGGGGGGCCGAGCACAGATACGCAGTATTTT.